The next 5 T cell receptor beta chains were all read from a single sample in a study of CD8 T cells in ankylosing spondylitis. Using its own MiXCR run on the 5' RACE reads, TCRdb lists one record per CDR3 protein. The table includes some 200,000 distinct CDR3 sequences, 9.5% to 15% detected once. The sequencing sample was made of blood, either unsorted or a sorted T cell fraction (not recorded which). These receptors were obtained from a male donor with ankylosing spondylitis or in good health (not recorded which).

V usage is TRBV24-1 and J usage is TRBJ1-6; 9 nucleotides line up with TRBD1. This CDR3 is 16 amino acids long. Germline CDR1 and CDR2: KGHDR and SFDVKD. Unmatched junction bases numbered 9, after V lost 4 bases and J lost 9 bases. The CDR3: CATSDPRQGGRSPLHF. The DNA of the CDR3 is TGTGCCACCAGTGACCCACGACAGGGGGGACGTTCACCCCTCCACTTT.

The rearrangement joins TRBV7-6 to TRBJ2-1; D is ambiguous. The CDR3 has 14 amino acids. Germline CDR1 reads SGHVS; CDR2 reads FNYEAQ. Deletions cut 6 bases from V and 9 bases from J, with 18 bases between. The chain's CDR3 is CASSSSTGLTEQFF. Here the CDR3 DNA reads TGTGCCAGCAGTTCCTCAACGGGCCTAACTGAGCAGTTCTTC.

This clonotype was detected only a few times. The CDR3 protein is CAWGEGRYEQYF. The CDR3 region has the DNA TGTGCCTGGGGGGAGGGCCGCTACGAGCAGTACTTC. V gene TRBV30 combines with J gene TRBJ2-7; 7 nucleotides agree with TRBD2. The CDR3 runs 12 residues. Looked up from germline, CDR1 is GTSNPN and CDR2 is SVGIG (reference sequence). V was pared by 5 bases and J by 3 bases, with 4 bases of the junction left unmatched.

This sequence joins TRBV7-6 and TRBJ1-2; 10 bases fit TRBD1. Trimming at V came to 0 bases and at J to 3 bases, leaving 10 bases not matched to a gene. This CDR3 spans 18 amino acids. Germline CDR1 and CDR2: SGHVS and FNYEAQ. The CDR3 protein is CASSLARTGGTGDYGYTF. CDR3 coding DNA: TGTGCCAGCAGCTTAGCCAGGACAGGGGGGACCGGGGACTATGGCTACACCTTC.

This clonotype occurred a few times. The V call is TRBV5-1, the J call TRBJ2-7, with TRBD1 matching over 10 bases. The CDR3 contains 14 residues. Germline CDR1 reads SGHRS; CDR2 reads YFSETQ. With V trimmed by 4 bases and J by 5 bases, 6 bases remained unmatched. CDR3 DNA: TGCGCCAGCAGCGTCGGGACAGGGGACGACGAGCAGTACTTC. Its protein product is CASSVGTGDDEQYF. The entire variable domain, with the rest obtained from reference TRBV5-1 and TRBJ2-7, is as follows: KAGVTQTPRYLIKTRGQQVTLSCSPISGHRSVSWYQQTPGQGLQFLFEYFSETQRNKGNFPGRFSGRQFSNSRSEMNVSTLELGDSALYLCASSVGTGDDEQYFGPGTRLTVT.